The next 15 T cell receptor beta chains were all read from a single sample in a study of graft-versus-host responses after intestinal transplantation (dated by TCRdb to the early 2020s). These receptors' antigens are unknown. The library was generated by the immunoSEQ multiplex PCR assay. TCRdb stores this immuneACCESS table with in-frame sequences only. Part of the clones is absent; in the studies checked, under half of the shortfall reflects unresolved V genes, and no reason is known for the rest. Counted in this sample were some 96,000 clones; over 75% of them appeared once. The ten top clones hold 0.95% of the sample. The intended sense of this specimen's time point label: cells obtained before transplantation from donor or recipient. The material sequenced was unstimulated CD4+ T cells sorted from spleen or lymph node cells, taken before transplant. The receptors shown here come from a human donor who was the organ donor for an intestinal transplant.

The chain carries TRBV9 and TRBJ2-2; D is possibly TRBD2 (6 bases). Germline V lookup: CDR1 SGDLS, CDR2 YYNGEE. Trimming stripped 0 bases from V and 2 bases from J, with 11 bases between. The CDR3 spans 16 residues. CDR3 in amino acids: CASSVVGGVNTGELFF. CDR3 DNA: TGTGCCAGCAGCGTAGTCGGAGGGGTTAACACCGGGGAGCTGTTTTTT.

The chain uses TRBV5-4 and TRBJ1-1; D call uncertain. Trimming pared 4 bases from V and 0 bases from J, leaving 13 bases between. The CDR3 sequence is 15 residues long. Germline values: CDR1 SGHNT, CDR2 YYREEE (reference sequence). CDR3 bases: TGTGCCAGCAGCCGTACCGGGCTATTGAACACTGAAGCTTTCTTT. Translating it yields CASSRTGLLNTEAFF.

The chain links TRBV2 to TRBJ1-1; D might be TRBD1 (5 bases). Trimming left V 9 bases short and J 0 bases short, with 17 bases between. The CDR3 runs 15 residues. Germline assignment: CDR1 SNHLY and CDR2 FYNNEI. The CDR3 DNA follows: TGTGCCAGGGGACGGAAGGACCTTATGAACACTGAAGCTTTCTTT. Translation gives CARGRKDLMNTEAFF.

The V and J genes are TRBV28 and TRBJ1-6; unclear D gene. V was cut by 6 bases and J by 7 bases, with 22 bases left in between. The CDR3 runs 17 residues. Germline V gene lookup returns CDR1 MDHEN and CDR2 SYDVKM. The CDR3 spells CASRARGIKVLNSPLHF. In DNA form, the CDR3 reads TGTGCCAGCAGGGCGAGAGGGATCAAAGTGTTGAATTCACCCCTCCACTTT.

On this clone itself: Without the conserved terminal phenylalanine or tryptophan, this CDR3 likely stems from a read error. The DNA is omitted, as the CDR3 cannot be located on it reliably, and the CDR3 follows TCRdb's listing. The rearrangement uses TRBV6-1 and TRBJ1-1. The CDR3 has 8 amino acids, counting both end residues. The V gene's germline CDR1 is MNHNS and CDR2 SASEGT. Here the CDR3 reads CASSRVNI.

Written as DNA, the CDR3 is TGTGCCAGCAGTTCACGCCGATACCTTAACTATGGCTACACCTTC. Its protein product is CASSSRRYLNYGYTF. The chain joins TRBV6-1 to TRBJ1-2; unclear D gene. CDR3 length equals 15 residues. Trimming pared 5 bases from V and 1 base from J, leaving 14 bases between. CDR1 is MNHNS and CDR2 is SASEGT in the germline V gene.

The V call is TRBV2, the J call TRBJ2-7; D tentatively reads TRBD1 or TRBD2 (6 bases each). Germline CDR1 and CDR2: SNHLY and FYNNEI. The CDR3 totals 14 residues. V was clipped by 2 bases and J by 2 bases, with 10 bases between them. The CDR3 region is CASSELRGAYEQYF. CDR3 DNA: TGTGCCAGCAGTGAATTAAGGGGGGCCTACGAGCAGTACTTC.

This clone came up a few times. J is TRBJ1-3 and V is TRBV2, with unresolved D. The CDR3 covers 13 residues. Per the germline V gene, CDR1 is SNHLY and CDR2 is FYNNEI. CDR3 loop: CGRGPTAGNTIYF. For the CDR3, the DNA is TGTGGCCGAGGTCCGACGGCTGGAAACACCATATATTTT.

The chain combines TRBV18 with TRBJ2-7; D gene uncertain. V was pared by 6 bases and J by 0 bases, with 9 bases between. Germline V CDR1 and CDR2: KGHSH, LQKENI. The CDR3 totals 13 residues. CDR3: CASSPPSSYEQYF. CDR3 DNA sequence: TGTGCCAGCTCCCCGCCCAGCTCCTACGAGCAGTACTTC.

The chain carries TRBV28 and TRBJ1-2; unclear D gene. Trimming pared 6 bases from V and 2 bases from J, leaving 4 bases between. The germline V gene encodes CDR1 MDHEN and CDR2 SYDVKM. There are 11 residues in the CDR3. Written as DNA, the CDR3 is TGTGCCAGCAGCCAGAACTATGGCTACACCTTC. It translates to CASSQNYGYTF.

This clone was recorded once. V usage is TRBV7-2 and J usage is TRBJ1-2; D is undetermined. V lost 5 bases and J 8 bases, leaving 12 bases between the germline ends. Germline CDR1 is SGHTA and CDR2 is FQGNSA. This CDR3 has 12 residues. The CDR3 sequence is CASSLAEVGYTF. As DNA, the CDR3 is TGTGCCAGCAGCCTTGCGGAGGTGGGCTACACCTTC.

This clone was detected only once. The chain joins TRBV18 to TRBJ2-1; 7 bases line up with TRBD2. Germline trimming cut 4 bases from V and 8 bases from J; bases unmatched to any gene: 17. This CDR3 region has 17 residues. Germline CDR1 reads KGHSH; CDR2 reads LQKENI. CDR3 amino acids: CASSRQTSGTTSDEQFF. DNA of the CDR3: TGTGCCAGCTCACGACAAACCTCCGGGACTACTAGCGATGAGCAGTTCTTC.

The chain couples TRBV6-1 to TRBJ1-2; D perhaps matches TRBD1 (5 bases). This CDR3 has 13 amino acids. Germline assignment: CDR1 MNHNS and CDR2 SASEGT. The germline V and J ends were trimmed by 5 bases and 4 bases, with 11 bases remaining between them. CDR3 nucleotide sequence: TGTGCCAGCAGTAATAGACAGACCTATGGCTACACCTTC. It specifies CASSNRQTYGYTF.

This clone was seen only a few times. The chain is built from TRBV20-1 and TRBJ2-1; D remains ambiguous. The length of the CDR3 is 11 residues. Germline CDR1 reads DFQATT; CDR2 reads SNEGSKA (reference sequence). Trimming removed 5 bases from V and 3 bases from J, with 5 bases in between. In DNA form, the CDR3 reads TGCAGTGCTGCTAGCTACAATGAGCAGTTCTTC. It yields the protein CSAASYNEQFF.

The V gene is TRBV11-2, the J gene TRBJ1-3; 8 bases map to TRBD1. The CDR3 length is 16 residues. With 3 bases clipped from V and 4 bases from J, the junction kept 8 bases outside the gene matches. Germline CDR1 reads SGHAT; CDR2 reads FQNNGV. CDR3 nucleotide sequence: TGTGCCAGCAGCTTTTCAGGGGGCGCGAAAGGAAACACCATATATTTT. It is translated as CASSFSGGAKGNTIYF.